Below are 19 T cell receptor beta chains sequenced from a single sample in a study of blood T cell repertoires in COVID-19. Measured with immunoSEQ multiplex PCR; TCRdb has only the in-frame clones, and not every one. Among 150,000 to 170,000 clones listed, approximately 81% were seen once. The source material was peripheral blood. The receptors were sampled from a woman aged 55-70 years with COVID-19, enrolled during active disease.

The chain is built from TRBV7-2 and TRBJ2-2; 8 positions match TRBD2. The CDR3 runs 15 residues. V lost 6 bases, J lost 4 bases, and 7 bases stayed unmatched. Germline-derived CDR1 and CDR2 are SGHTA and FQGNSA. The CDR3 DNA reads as TGTGCCAGCAGTCGCAGCGGGAGTTCCACCGGGGAGCTGTTTTTT. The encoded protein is CASSRSGSSTGELFF.

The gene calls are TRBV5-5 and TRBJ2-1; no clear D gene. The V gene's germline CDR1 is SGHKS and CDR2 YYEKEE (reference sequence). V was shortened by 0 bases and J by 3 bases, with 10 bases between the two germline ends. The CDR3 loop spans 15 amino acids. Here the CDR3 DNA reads TGTGCCAGCAGCTTGGTTTTGCAGTTCTACAATGAGCAGTTCTTC. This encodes CASSLVLQFYNEQFF.

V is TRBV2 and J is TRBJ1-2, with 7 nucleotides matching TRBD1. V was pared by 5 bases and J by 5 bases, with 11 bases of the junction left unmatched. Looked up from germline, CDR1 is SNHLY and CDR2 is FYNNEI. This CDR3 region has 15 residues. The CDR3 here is CASSPQRDREYGYTF. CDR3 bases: TGTGCCAGCAGTCCTCAGAGAGACAGGGAATATGGCTACACCTTC.

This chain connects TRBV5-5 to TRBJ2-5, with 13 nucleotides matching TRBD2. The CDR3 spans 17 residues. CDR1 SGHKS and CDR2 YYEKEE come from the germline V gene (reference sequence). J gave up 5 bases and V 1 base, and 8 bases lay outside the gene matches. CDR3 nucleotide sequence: TGTGCCAGCAGCTTGCGCGGACTAGCGGGAGACGGGGAGACCCAGTACTTC. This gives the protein CASSLRGLAGDGETQYF.

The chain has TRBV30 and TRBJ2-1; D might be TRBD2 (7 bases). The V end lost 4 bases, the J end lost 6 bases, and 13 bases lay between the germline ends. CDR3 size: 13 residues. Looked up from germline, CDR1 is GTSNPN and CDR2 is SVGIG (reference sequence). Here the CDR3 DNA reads TGTGCCTGGACACGGGGGGCACTCAATGAGCAGTTCTTC. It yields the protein CAWTRGALNEQFF.

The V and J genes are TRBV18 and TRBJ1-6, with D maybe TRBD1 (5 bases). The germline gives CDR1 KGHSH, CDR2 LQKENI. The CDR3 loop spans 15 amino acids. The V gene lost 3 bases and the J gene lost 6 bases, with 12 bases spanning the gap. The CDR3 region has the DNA TGTGCCAGCTCACCTGGCAAGGGGTCTAATTCACCCCTCCACTTT. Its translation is CASSPGKGSNSPLHF.

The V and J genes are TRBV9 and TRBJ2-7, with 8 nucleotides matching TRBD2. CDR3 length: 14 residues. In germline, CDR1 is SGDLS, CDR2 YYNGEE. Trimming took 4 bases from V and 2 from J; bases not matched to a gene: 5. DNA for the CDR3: TGTGCCAGCAGCCCCAGACTAGCGACCTACGAGCAGTACTTC. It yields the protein CASSPRLATYEQYF.

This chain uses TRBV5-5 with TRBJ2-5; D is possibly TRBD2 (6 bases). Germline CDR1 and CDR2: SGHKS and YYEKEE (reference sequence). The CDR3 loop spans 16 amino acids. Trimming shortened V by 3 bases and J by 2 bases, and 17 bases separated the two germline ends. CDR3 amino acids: CASSYNSLGGQETQYF. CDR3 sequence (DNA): TGTGCCAGCAGCTACAATAGCCTGGGGGGTCAAGAGACCCAGTACTTC. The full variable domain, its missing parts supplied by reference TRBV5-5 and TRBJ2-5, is DAGVTQSPTHLIKTRGQQVTLRCSPISGHKSVSWYQQVLGQGPQFIFQYYEKEERGRGNFPDRFSARQFPNYSSELNVNALLLGDSALYLCASSYNSLGGQETQYFGPGTRLLVL.

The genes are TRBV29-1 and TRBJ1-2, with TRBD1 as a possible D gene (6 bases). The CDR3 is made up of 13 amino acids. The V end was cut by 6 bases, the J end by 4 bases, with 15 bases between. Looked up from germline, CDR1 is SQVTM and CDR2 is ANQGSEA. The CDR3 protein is CSVPTGSRYGYTF. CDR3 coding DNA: TGCAGCGTCCCCACAGGGTCGCGCTATGGCTACACCTTC.

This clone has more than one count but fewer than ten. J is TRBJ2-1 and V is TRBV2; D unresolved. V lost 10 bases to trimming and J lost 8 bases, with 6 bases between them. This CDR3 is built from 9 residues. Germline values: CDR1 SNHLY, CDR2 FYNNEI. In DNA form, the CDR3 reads TGTGCCATTTCATATGAGCAGTTCTTC. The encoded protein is CAISYEQFF.

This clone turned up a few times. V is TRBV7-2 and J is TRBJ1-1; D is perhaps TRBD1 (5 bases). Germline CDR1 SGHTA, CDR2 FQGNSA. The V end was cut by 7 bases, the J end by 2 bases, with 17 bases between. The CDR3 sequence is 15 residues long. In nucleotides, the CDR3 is TGTGCCAGCAATAAGGGTGGGGGGGTCAACACTGAAGCTTTCTTT. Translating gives CASNKGGGVNTEAFF.

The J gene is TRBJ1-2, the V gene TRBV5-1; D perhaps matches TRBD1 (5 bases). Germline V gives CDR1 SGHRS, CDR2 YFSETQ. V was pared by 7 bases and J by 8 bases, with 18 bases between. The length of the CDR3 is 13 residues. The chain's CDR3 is CASELTGVGGYTF. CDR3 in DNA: TGCGCCAGCGAACTTACAGGTGTGGGGGGCTACACCTTC.

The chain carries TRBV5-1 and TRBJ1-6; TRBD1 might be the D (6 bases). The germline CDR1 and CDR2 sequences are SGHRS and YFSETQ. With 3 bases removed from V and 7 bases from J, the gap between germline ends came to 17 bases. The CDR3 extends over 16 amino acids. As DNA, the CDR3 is TGCGCCAGCAGCTCCAACCCAGGGCAGGGGAATTCACCCCTCCACTTT. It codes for CASSSNPGQGNSPLHF.

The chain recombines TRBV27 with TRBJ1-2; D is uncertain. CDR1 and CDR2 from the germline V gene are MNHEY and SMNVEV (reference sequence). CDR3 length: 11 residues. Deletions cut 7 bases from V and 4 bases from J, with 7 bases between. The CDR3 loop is CASNGGYGYTF. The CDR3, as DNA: TGTGCCAGCAACGGCGGCTATGGCTACACCTTC.

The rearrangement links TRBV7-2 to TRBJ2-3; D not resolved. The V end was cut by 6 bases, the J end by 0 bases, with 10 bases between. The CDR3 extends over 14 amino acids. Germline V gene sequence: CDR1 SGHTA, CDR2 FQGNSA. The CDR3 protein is CASSEQLSTDTQYF. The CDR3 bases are TGTGCCAGCAGTGAACAGCTTAGCACAGATACGCAGTATTTT.

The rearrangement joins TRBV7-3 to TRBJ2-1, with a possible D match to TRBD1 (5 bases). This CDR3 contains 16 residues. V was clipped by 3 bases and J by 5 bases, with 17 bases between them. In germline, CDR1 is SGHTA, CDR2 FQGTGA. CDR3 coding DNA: TGTGCCAGCAGCTTTCCCCGGCAGGGTACCAACAATGAGCAGTTCTTC. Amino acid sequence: CASSFPRQGTNNEQFF.

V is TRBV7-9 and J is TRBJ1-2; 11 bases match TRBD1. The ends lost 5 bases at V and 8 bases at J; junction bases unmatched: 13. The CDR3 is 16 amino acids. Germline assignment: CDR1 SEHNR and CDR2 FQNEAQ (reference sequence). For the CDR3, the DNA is TGTGCCAGCAGCGGGGACAGGGGGAGCCGCCTGGGCGGCTACACCTTC. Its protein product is CASSGDRGSRLGGYTF.

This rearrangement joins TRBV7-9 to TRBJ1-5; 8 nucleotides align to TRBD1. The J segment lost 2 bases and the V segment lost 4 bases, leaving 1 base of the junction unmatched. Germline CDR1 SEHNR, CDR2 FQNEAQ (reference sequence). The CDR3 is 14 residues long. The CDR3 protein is CASSSTGGNQPQHF. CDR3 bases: TGTGCCAGCAGCTCGACAGGGGGCAATCAGCCCCAGCATTTT.

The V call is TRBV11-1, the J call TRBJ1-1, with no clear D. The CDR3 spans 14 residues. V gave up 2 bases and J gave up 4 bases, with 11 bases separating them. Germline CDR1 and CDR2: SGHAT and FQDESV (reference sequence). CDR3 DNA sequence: TGTGCCAGCAGCTTAAGGCAGGCCGGCACTGAAGCTTTCTTT. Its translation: CASSLRQAGTEAFF. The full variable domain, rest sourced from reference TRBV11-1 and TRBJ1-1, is EAEVAQSPRYKITEKSQAVAFWCDPISGHATLYWYRQILGQGPELLVQFQDESVVDDSQLPKDRFSAERLKGVDSTLKIQPAELGDSAMYLCASSLRQAGTEAFFGQGTRLTVV.